The 10 T cell receptor beta chains in this list originate from one sample, sequenced in a study of blood T cell repertoires in COVID-19. TCRdb keeps only in-frame clones here, not all; method: immunoSEQ multiplex PCR. The sample carries about 150,000 clones, about 80% recorded once. The material sequenced was peripheral blood. The receptor set was obtained from a woman between 55 and 75 years old with acute or convalescent COVID-19.

This clone was recorded a few times. V gene TRBV15 combines with J gene TRBJ1-1, with D tentatively TRBD1 (5 bases). The germline CDR1 and CDR2 sequences are LNHNV and YYDKDF (reference sequence). Between the trimmed V and J ends, which lost 8 bases and 1 base, there was a span of 17 bases. This CDR3 is 15 amino acids long. The CDR3 reads CATGPIGAPNTEAFF. The CDR3 DNA is TGTGCCACCGGACCGATAGGGGCCCCGAACACTGAAGCTTTCTTT.

This clone was detected only a few times. This rearrangement joins TRBV27 to TRBJ2-1, with D possibly TRBD1 on 5 matching bases. The V and J ends lost 0 bases and 4 bases respectively, with 10 bases between them. The CDR3 is 15 amino acids. Germline CDR1 and CDR2: MNHEY and SMNVEV (reference sequence). CDR3 region: CASSLSAGKYNEQFF. CDR3 coding DNA: TGTGCCAGCAGTTTATCGGCAGGGAAGTACAATGAGCAGTTCTTC.

The rearrangement joins TRBV6-5 to TRBJ2-7, with a possible D match to TRBD2 (5 bases). Germline V gene sequence: CDR1 MNHEY, CDR2 SVGAGI. The V gene lost 6 bases and the J gene lost 2 bases, with 14 bases spanning the gap. The length of the CDR3 is 14 residues. This CDR3 is CASSRGSATYEQYF. The CDR3 DNA sequence: TGTGCCAGCAGCCGTGGTAGCGCAACCTACGAGCAGTACTTC.

This clone was seen at least ten times. The genes are TRBV7-2 and TRBJ2-4; 9 positions agree with TRBD2. Germline-derived CDR1 and CDR2 are SGHTA and FQGNSA. CDR3 length: 18 amino acids. Trimming took 6 bases from V and 0 from J; bases not matched to a gene: 12. The DNA of the CDR3 is TGTGCCAGCAGGGCGACTAGCGGAACCTCCCGAGCCAAAAACATTCAGTACTTC. Its translation: CASRATSGTSRAKNIQYF.

V and J are TRBV30 and TRBJ1-2, with no clear D. Germline CDR1 reads GTSNPN; CDR2 reads SVGIG (reference sequence). The CDR3 loop spans 19 amino acids. Trimming shortened V by 0 bases and J by 5 bases, and 28 bases separated the two germline ends. CDR3 residues: CAWSVPAWAGDRSAYGYTF. CDR3 DNA: TGTGCCTGGAGTGTACCCGCCTGGGCAGGCGATCGATCGGCTTATGGCTACACCTTC.

This chain links TRBV6-5 with TRBJ2-5; the D gene is possibly TRBD2 (7 bases). The germline gives CDR1 MNHEY, CDR2 SVGAGI. V was shortened by 7 bases and J by 7 bases, with 13 bases between the two germline ends. CDR3 length: 12 amino acids. CDR3 loop: CASIGGAGTQYF. The DNA of the CDR3 is TGTGCCAGCATTGGGGGGGCGGGGACCCAGTACTTC.

In its sample, this clone was seen a few times. Other DNA sequences in this specimen translate into the identical CDR3. The chain uses TRBV14 and TRBJ1-1; the D gene is possibly TRBD1 (6 bases). This CDR3 region has 14 residues. Germline CDR1 reads SGHDN; CDR2 reads FVKESK. Trimming stripped 0 bases from V and 6 bases from J, with 11 bases between. Written as DNA, the CDR3 is TGTGCCAGCAGCCAAGAAAGGGGGAGGGCTGAAGCTTTCTTT. It encodes CASSQERGRAEAFF.

This chain joins TRBV4-1 and TRBJ2-2; 10 nucleotides agree with TRBD2. This CDR3 is 17 amino acids long. Germline values: CDR1 MGHRA, CDR2 YSYEKL. V lost 1 base to trimming and J lost 7 bases; unmatched junction nucleotides: 9. As DNA, the CDR3 is TGCGCCAGCAGCCAAGCCGGAGCGGGGGGGCCCATCGGGGAGCTGTTTTTT. It specifies CASSQAGAGGPIGELFF.

The genes are TRBV5-1 and TRBJ2-3; TRBD2 might be the D (6 bases). Germline lookup yields CDR1 SGHRS and CDR2 YFSETQ. The CDR3 extends over 16 amino acids. V was cut by 6 bases and J by 1 base, with 18 bases left in between. CDR3 bases: TGCGCCAGCAACCCGGGACTTATCGGGGGCACAGATACGCAGTATTTT. This sequence encodes CASNPGLIGGTDTQYF. The full variable domain, in which reference TRBV5-1 and TRBJ2-3 provide the parts outside the CDR3, is KAGVTQTPRYLIKTRGQQVTLSCSPISGHRSVSWYQQTPGQGLQFLFEYFSETQRNKGNFPGRFSGRQFSNSRSEMNVSTLELGDSALYLCASNPGLIGGTDTQYFGPGTRLTVL.

DNA for the CDR3: TGTGCCAGCACCCTGAGGGCGGGGGGCCGAACCAAAAACATTCAGTACTTC. It codes for CASTLRAGGRTKNIQYF. The genes are TRBV13 and TRBJ2-4; 8 nucleotides line up with TRBD2. V lost 7 bases and J lost 2; bases outside the gene matches: 13. CDR1 PRHDT and CDR2 FYEKMQ come from the germline V gene (reference sequence). The CDR3 extends over 17 amino acids.